Listed below are T cell receptor beta chains from one sample, sequenced in a study of beta chain features in type 1 diabetes. The assay was immunoSEQ multiplex PCR, and TCRdb's table has in-frame clones only and misses some. Here the sample spans about 160,000 clones, over 7.5% being singletons. Sequencing was carried out using central memory CD4+ T cells from blood. The origin of the receptors is a man aged 18 to 29 in good health. Each CDR3 is given with its conserved first and last residue. D genes are given only for firm matches. Size values are once, few and many counts, or a class for expanded clones, and some rows have none.

d_call j_call clone_size v_call cdr3_nt cdr3_aa
. TRBJ2-5 . TRBV10-3 TGTGCCATCAGAAGGGCAGGGGCTGACGAGACCCAGTACTTC CAIRRAGADETQYF
. TRBJ1-2 many TRBV30 TGTGCCTGGAACCCAACAGGGTTTAATGGCTACACCTTC CAWNPTGFNGYTF
TRBD1 TRBJ2-7 few TRBV11-2 TGTGCCAGCAGCTTAGAGCGGACAGGGCGGGTTTACGAGCAGTACTTC CASSLERTGRVYEQYF
. TRBJ2-7 once TRBV28 TGTGCCAGCAGCCTCACGGCCTGGGGGCCATACGAGCAGTACTTC CASSLTAWGPYEQYF
. TRBJ1-2 . TRBV7-2 TGTGCCAGCAGCCCAAGGGGTTCTTCTAACTATGGCTACACCTTC CASSPRGSSNYGYTF
. TRBJ1-6 . TRBV4-1 TGCGCCAGCAGCCAAGTCTCGAATTCACCCCTCCACTTT CASSQVSNSPLHF
. TRBJ2-2 . TRBV19 TGTGCCAGTAGTATGGCAAGGCGGGCAGGGGTTTCCGGGGAGCTGTTTTTT CASSMARRAGVSGELFF
. TRBJ1-5 . TRBV7-2 TGTGCCATCCCGGTGGGGGCGGCAGGCAATAGCAATCAGCCCCAGCATTTT CAIPVGAAGNSNQPQHF
. TRBJ2-2 many TRBV5-1 TGCGCCAGCAGCCAGGTTGCGGGCGCCGGGGAGCTGTTTTTT CASSQVAGAGELFF
. TRBJ1-2 few TRBV6-1 TGTGCCAGCAGTTTGGGGGGTGACTATGGCTACACCTTC CASSLGGDYGYTF
. TRBJ1-3 . TRBV7-3 TGTGCCAGCAGCTTATCAGGGGTTGGAAACACCATATATTTT CASSLSGVGNTIYF
. TRBJ2-1 . TRBV11-2 TGTGCCAGCAGCGGAGTGGTCAATGAGCAGTTCTTC CASSGVVNEQFF
. TRBJ1-1 few TRBV6-1 TGTGCCAGCAGTGACTGGGGGCAAGAGAACACTGAAGCTTTCTTT CASSDWGQENTEAFF
. TRBJ2-7 many TRBV7-9 TGTGCCAGCAGCTACTCCGGACAACCCTACGAGCAGTACTTC CASSYSGQPYEQYF
TRBD2 TRBJ2-1 . TRBV25-1 TGTGCCAGCAGTACCCGGGGCCTAGCGGGAGGGAGGGATGAGCAGTTCTTC CASSTRGLAGGRDEQFF
TRBD1 TRBJ2-7 . TRBV6-5 TGTGCCAGCAGGCAGACAGGGTTGGGAAACTACGAGCAGTACTTC CASRQTGLGNYEQYF
TRBD2 TRBJ2-7 many TRBV28 TGTGCCAGCGGACTAGGGGCCTACGAGCAGTACTTC CASGLGAYEQYF
TRBD2 TRBJ2-1 many TRBV7-3 TGTGCCAGCAGTCCTAGCGGGATGTACAATGAGCAGTTCTTC CASSPSGMYNEQFF
. TRBJ2-3 few TRBV20-1 TGCAGTGCTAGCTTGGAGGAACCGCAGTATTTT CSASLEEPQYF
. TRBJ2-7 . TRBV7-9 TGTGCCAGCAGCTTAGCGAAGACAATAAGCTCCTACGAGCAGTACTTC CASSLAKTISSYEQYF
TRBD2 TRBJ2-5 few TRBV7-2 TGTGCCAGCAGCTTAGTTAGCGGGGGGCAAAATGGGGAGACCCAGTACTTC CASSLVSGGQNGETQYF
. TRBJ1-5 many TRBV23-1 TGCGCCAGCAGTCAATCGAGGGTAGAGGCGCCCCAGCATTTT CASSQSRVEAPQHF
TRBD2 TRBJ2-1 . TRBV10-3 TGTGCCATCAGTGGATTAGCGGGAGGGGACAATGAGCAGTTCTTC CAISGLAGGDNEQFF
. TRBJ1-5 few TRBV19 TGTGCCAGTAGTTCCAATTATCAGCCCCAGCATTTT CASSSNYQPQHF
TRBD2 TRBJ2-1 few TRBV7-2 TGTGCCAGCAGCTTAAGGGCTAGCGGACTTAATGAGCAGTTCTTC CASSLRASGLNEQFF
TRBD2 TRBJ2-3 . TRBV7-3 TGTGCCAGCAGCTCACTAGCGGCCACAGATACGCAGTATTTT CASSSLAATDTQYF
TRBD1 TRBJ1-4 . TRBV30 TGTGCCTGGAGTGGGGCGACAGGGGAGAGGACTAATGAAAAACTGTTTTTT CAWSGATGERTNEKLFF
. TRBJ1-1 . TRBV28 TGTGCCAGCAGTGAGGCCCATATAAGGTCGTTT CASSEAHIRSF
. TRBJ2-4 few TRBV5-4 TGTGCCAGCAGCTCGACAGTGAAAAACATTCAGTACTTC CASSSTVKNIQYF
TRBD1 TRBJ2-7 . TRBV7-2 TGTGCCAGCAGCCCAAGACAGGGGTTAGCCTACGAGCAGTACTTC CASSPRQGLAYEQYF
TRBD1 TRBJ2-7 . TRBV5-1 TGCGCCAGCAGCGGAGGGGACAGGCGGTACGAGCAGTACTTC CASSGGDRRYEQYF
TRBD1 TRBJ1-1 few TRBV7-9 TGTGCCAGCAGCTCGCAGGGGGCCGTCACTGAAGCTTTCTTT CASSSQGAVTEAFF
. TRBJ2-3 few TRBV9 TGTGCCAGCAGCGCACTTAGACTAGGGCCCTCCACAGATACGCAGTATTTT CASSALRLGPSTDTQYF
TRBD1 TRBJ2-1 few TRBV12-5 TGTGCTAGTGGCCTGGGACAGGGGTACTACAATGAGCAGTTCTTC CASGLGQGYYNEQFF
. TRBJ1-2 . TRBV2 TGTGCCAGCAGTGGACAGGCGATCGACGGCTACACCTTC CASSGQAIDGYTF
TRBD1 TRBJ1-2 few TRBV14 TGTGCCAGCAGCCTTGTCCAGGGGGCTTCCCATGGCTACACCTTC CASSLVQGASHGYTF
TRBD1 TRBJ2-1 few TRBV18 TGTGCCAGCTCACCCTCGACAGGGGTAGTGAATGAGCAGTTCTTC CASSPSTGVVNEQFF
. TRBJ2-5 few TRBV19 TGTGCCAGTAGTACGGGACTGCAAGAGACCCAGTACTTC CASSTGLQETQYF
. TRBJ1-2 few TRBV6-5 TGTGCCAGCAGTTACTCTTTCACAACCGTCGATGTAGGCTACACCTTC CASSYSFTTVDVGYTF
TRBD2 TRBJ2-5 . TRBV7-9 TGTGCCAGCAGCCCCATACTAGCGGGGGGGCAAGAGACCCAGTACTTC CASSPILAGGQETQYF
TRBD1 TRBJ2-1 . TRBV7-3 TGTGCCAGCAGCCCGGGACAGGGGGGCAATGAGCAGTTCTTC CASSPGQGGNEQFF
TRBD1 TRBJ1-5 . TRBV29-1 TGCAGCGTTGTAGGACAGGGAGATCAGCCCCAGCATTTT CSVVGQGDQPQHF
. TRBJ2-3 . TRBV7-9 TGTGCCAGCAGCTTACGAGGAGGGGAAGATACGCAGTATTTT CASSLRGGEDTQYF
. TRBJ2-7 few TRBV27 TGTGCCAGCAGTTTCCGCGGCGCCTACTCCTACGAGCAGTACTTC CASSFRGAYSYEQYF
TRBD1 TRBJ2-2 . TRBV19 TGTGCCAGTAGTCCTAGGACAGGGCCGGGATTCTACACCGGGGAGCTGTTTTTT CASSPRTGPGFYTGELFF
. TRBJ2-4 few TRBV2 TGTGCCAGCAGTGTCCCCCTAGCCAAAAACATTCAGTACTTC CASSVPLAKNIQYF
TRBD2 TRBJ2-5 . TRBV27 TGTGCCAGCAGTTTGGGACTAGCCCCACTACACTTC CASSLGLAPLHF
. TRBJ2-7 . TRBV7-9 TGTGCCAGCAGCTTTACTAAGTCTGAGCAGTACTTC CASSFTKSEQYF
TRBD2 TRBJ2-3 few TRBV6-6 TGTGCCAGCAGCGAGGACGTAGCGGGAGGTCTGTATTTT CASSEDVAGGLYF